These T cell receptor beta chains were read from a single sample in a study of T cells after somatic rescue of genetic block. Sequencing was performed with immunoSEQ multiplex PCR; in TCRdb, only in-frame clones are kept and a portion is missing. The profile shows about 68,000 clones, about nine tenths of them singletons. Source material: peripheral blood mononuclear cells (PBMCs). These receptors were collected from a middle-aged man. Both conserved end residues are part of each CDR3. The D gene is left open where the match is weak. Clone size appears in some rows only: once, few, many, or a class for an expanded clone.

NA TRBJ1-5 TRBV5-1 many TGCGCCAGCAGCTTGAGTCCAGAGGATCAGCCCCAGCATTTT CASSLSPEDQPQHF
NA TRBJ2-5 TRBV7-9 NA TGTGCCAGCACCCGCTTGGGCCTCCAAGAGACCCAGTACTTC CASTRLGLQETQYF
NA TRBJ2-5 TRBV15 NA TGTGCCACCAGCAGAGGCGCCGTCGGAAAAGAGACCCAGTACTTC CATSRGAVGKETQYF
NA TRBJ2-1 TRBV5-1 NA TGCGCCAGCAGCGCACTAGTGGAGCAGTTCTTC CASSALVEQFF
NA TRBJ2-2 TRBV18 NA TGTGCCAGCTCTCCCCAGGCTGGGAACACCGGGGAGCTGTTTTTT CASSPQAGNTGELFF
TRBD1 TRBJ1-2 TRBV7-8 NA TGTGCCAGCAGCCTACTCCGGGACAGACCAAACTATGGCTACACCTTC CASSLLRDRPNYGYTF
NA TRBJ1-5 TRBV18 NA TGTGCCAGCTCACCCACCCGAGGAGGGAATCAGCCCCAGCATTTT CASSPTRGGNQPQHF
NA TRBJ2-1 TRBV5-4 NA TGTGCCAGCAGCTTGGATTCGGGAACCCACAATGAGCAGTTCTTC CASSLDSGTHNEQFF
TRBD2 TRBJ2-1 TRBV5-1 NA TGCGCCAGCAGCTCTACTAGCGGGAGGACGGATGAGCAGTTCTTC CASSSTSGRTDEQFF
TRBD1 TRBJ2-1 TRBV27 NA TGTGCCAGCAAGAGCTTTATCCGGGACAGGGGGCACAATGAGCAGTTCTTC CASKSFIRDRGHNEQFF
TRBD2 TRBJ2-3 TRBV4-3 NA TGCGCCAGCAGCCAAGGGACTAGCGGGAGTTATACGCAGTATTTT CASSQGTSGSYTQYF
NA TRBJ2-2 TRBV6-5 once TGTGCCAGCAGATATACCGCGAACACCGGGGAGCTGTTTTTT CASRYTANTGELFF
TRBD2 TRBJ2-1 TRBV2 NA TGTGCCAGCCATGTGGGAGGGGCGAACTACAATGAGCAGTTCTTC CASHVGGANYNEQFF
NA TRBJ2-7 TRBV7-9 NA TGTGCCAGCAGCGACTACAGGAACTCCTACGAGCAGTACTTC CASSDYRNSYEQYF
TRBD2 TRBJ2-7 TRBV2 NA TGTGCCAGCAGGGAGACTAGCGGTCTAGACGAGCAGTACTTC CASRETSGLDEQYF
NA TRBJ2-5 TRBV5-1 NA TGCGCCAGCAGCTTGTCGGGGCGCCGGGAGACCCAGTACTTC CASSLSGRRETQYF
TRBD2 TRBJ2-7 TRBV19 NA TGTGCCAGTAGTTCGACTAGCGAGGCCTACGAGCAGTACTTC CASSSTSEAYEQYF
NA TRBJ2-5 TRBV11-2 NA TGTGCCAGCAGCTTCACATTAGAGACCCAGTACTTC CASSFTLETQYF
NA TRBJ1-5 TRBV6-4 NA TGTGCCAGCAGTGACACAAGGGGAGGGCAGAGCAATCAGCCCCAGCATTTT CASSDTRGGQSNQPQHF
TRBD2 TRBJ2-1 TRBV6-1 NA TGTGCCAGCAGTGGGCGGGGGACGGCCTACAATGAGCAGTTCTTC CASSGRGTAYNEQFF
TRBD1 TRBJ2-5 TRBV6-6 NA TGTGCCAGCAGTACCTCGGGACAGGGGAGGGAGCAGTACTTC CASSTSGQGREQYF
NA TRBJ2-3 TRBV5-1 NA TGCGCCAGCAGCTTTAGAAATTTGGCAGATACGCAGTATTTT CASSFRNLADTQYF
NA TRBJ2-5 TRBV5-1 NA TGCGCCAGCAGCTTGGAACAGACCGGGTGGGAGACCCAGTACTTC CASSLEQTGWETQYF
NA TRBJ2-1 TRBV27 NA TGTGCCAGCAGTCCCGGGATAGGATGGAATGAGCAGTTCTTC CASSPGIGWNEQFF
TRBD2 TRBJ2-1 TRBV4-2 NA TGTGCCAGCAGCCAGGAATCTCTAGCGGGGGGGACCTACAATGAGCAGTTCTTC CASSQESLAGGTYNEQFF
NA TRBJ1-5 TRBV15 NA TGTGCCACCAGCAGTGGTACTTATAGCAATCAGCCCCAGCATTTT CATSSGTYSNQPQHF
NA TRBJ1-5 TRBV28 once TGTGCCAGCAGTTTGAGACCCGGTCCCAATCAGCCCCAGCATTTT CASSLRPGPNQPQHF
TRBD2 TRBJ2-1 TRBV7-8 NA TGTGCCAGCAGCTCCCCATGGACTAGAAGGGGCGGAATCGACAATGAGCAGTTCTTC CASSSPWTRRGGIDNEQFF
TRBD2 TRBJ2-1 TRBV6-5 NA TGTGCCAGCAGTTACTCGAGTTACGGGGGGGAAAGTGAGCAGTTCTTC CASSYSSYGGESEQFF
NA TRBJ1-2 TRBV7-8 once TGTGCCAGCAGCCTCCCCCGCGGGCCGGGCACCTTC CASSLPRGPGTF
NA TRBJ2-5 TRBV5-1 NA TGCGCCAGCAGCTTGGCCCCTACAGGCCTCCAAGAGACCCAGTACTTC CASSLAPTGLQETQYF
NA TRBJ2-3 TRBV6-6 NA TGTGCCAGCAGTTCGGTCACAGATACGCAGTATTTT CASSSVTDTQYF
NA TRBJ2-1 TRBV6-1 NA TGTGCCAGCCAGAGCTCCTACAATGAGCAGTTCTTC CASQSSYNEQFF
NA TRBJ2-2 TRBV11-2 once TGTGCCAGCACCACGATAGGTGTTCGGACCGGGGAGCTGTTTTTT CASTTIGVRTGELFF
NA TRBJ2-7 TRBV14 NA TGTGCCAGCAGCCAAGGGGACGGATCCTACGAGCAGCACTTC CASSQGDGSYEQHF
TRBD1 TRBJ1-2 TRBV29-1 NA TGCAGCGTACCGGGGACAGGGGGCCACTATGGCTACACCTTC CSVPGTGGHYGYTF
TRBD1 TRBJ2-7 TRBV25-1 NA TGTGCCAACCGACAGGGGGCCTACGAGCAGTACTTC CANRQGAYEQYF
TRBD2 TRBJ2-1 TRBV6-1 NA TGTGCCAGCATCACCGGGACTATCTCCTACAATGAGCAGTTCTTC CASITGTISYNEQFF
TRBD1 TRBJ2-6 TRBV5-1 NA TGCGCCAGCAGCTGGCCGGGACAGGGGAGAGGGGCCAACGTCCTGACTTTC CASSWPGQGRGANVLTF